The 26 T cell receptor beta chains below all came from one sample that was sequenced in a study of blood T cell repertoires in COVID-19. Method: immunoSEQ multiplex PCR; TCRdb's copy keeps in-frame clones and lacks some. The repertoire consists of about 200,000 clones, with around 90% occurring once and the leading ten covering 6.5% to 8.5%. Sequencing used peripheral blood. All receptors come from a man aged 40-55 years with acute or convalescent COVID-19.

A single count supports this clone. The V gene is TRBV2, the J gene TRBJ2-2; 8 positions match TRBD2. With V trimmed by 3 bases and J by 8 bases, 5 bases remained unmatched. The CDR3 runs to 14 residues. Germline V lookup: CDR1 SNHLY, CDR2 FYNNEI. Here the CDR3 DNA reads TGTGCCAGCAGTGACCTCGGGACTAGTGGGGAGCTGTTTTTT. It encodes CASSDLGTSGELFF. The whole variable domain, filled in from reference TRBV2 and TRBJ2-2, reads EPEVTQTPSHQVTQMGQEVILRCVPISNHLYFYWYRQILGQKVEFLVSFYNNEISEKSEIFDDQFSVERPDGSNFTLKIRSTKLEDSAMYFCASSDLGTSGELFFGEGSRLTVL.

The chain has TRBV11-3 and TRBJ1-1; no definite D call. Trimming removed 3 bases at V and 1 base at J, with 6 bases between. Germline CDR1 SGHNT, CDR2 YENEEA. The CDR3 contains 13 residues. CDR3 residues: CASSFSGNTEAFF. The DNA of the CDR3 is TGTGCCAGCAGCTTCTCAGGGAACACTGAAGCTTTCTTT. The whole variable domain, remainder taken from reference TRBV11-3 and TRBJ1-1, is EAGVVQSPRYKIIEKKQPVAFWCNPISGHNTLYWYLQNLGQGPELLIRYENEEAVDDSQLPKDRFSAERLKGVDSTLKIQPAELGDSAVYLCASSFSGNTEAFFGQGTRLTVV.

The V call is TRBV24-1, the J call TRBJ2-3, with a weak D call TRBD1 (6 bases). Germline values: CDR1 KGHDR, CDR2 SFDVKD. V lost 4 bases and J lost 2, with 18 bases in between. There are 17 residues in the CDR3. This chain's CDR3 is CATSEGATRRITDTQYF. The CDR3 DNA is TGTGCCACCAGTGAGGGGGCGACACGAAGAATCACAGATACGCAGTATTTT.

The chain's CDR3 is CASSYRRAYGYTF. The CDR3 DNA is TGTGCCAGCAGTTACAGGAGGGCCTATGGCTACACCTTC. This chain links TRBV6-5 with TRBJ1-2, with no clear D. The V gene's germline CDR1 is MNHEY and CDR2 SVGAGI. The length of the CDR3 is 13 residues. V dropped 2 bases and J dropped 4 bases, with 8 bases sitting between them.

V gene TRBV3-1 (or the pseudogene TRBV3-2) combines with J gene TRBJ2-1; 7 bases are a match to TRBD1. Germline CDR1 reads LGHDT; CDR2 reads YNNKEL (reference sequence). J was trimmed by 4 bases and V by 7 bases; bases with no gene match: 10. The CDR3 runs 15 residues. The DNA of the CDR3 is TGTGCCAGCACCCGCCGACAGGGTCGGTACAATGAGCAGTTCTTC. Protein sequence: CASTRRQGRYNEQFF.

The gene calls are TRBV5-4 and TRBJ2-2; 14 bases are a match to TRBD2. After removal of 6 bases from V and 1 base from J, the junction contained 5 bases not matched to a gene. The germline CDR1 and CDR2 sequences are SGHNT and YYREEE (reference sequence). The CDR3 has 17 amino acids. The CDR3 loop is CASNRLAGGVNTGELFF. The CDR3 DNA reads TGTGCCAGCAATCGACTAGCGGGGGGGGTGAACACCGGGGAGCTGTTTTTT.

The chain links TRBV30 to TRBJ1-1; D might be TRBD1 (5 bases). This CDR3 has 12 residues. V was trimmed by 5 bases and J by 4 bases, leaving 11 bases between them. Germline CDR1 and CDR2: GTSNPN and SVGIG (reference sequence). In DNA, the CDR3 is TGTGCCTGGGGACCGGGGGGCACTGAAGCTTTCTTT. It encodes CAWGPGGTEAFF.

The chain employs TRBV19 and TRBJ1-2, with unresolved D. Germline V lookup: CDR1 LNHDA, CDR2 SQIVND (reference sequence). This CDR3 spans 15 amino acids. Trimming left V 0 bases short and J 2 bases short, with 10 bases between. The CDR3, as DNA: TGTGCCAGTAGTATAGATGGAGTATCCAACTATGGCTACACCTTC. It encodes CASSIDGVSNYGYTF.

This chain connects TRBV18 to TRBJ2-7, with D maybe TRBD1 (6 bases). The CDR3 length is 14 residues. V was trimmed by 6 bases and J by 3 bases, leaving 15 bases between them. Per germline, CDR1 KGHSH and CDR2 LQKENI. The CDR3 spells CASSAQGGGYEQYF. DNA for the CDR3: TGTGCCAGCTCGGCCCAAGGGGGTGGCTACGAGCAGTACTTC.

The chain uses TRBV7-9 and TRBJ2-3; a weak D match, TRBD1 (6 bases). There are 16 residues in the CDR3. The V gene lost 0 bases and the J gene lost 2 bases, with 12 bases spanning the gap. Germline values: CDR1 SEHNR, CDR2 FQNEAQ (reference sequence). CDR3 protein: CASSLAGGRPTDTQYF. CDR3 in DNA: TGTGCCAGCAGCTTAGCTGGGGGCCGACCCACAGATACGCAGTATTTT.

The rearrangement uses TRBV10-2 and TRBJ1-2; 7 bases are a match to TRBD1. CDR1 and CDR2 (germline): WSHSY, SAAADI. The CDR3 totals 15 residues. V lost 0 bases to trimming and J lost 5 bases; unmatched junction nucleotides: 6. CDR3: CASSESTGRGYGYTF. The CDR3 nucleotides are TGCGCCAGCAGTGAGTCGACAGGGCGCGGATATGGCTACACCTTC.

The chain uses TRBV27 and TRBJ1-1, with D unresolved. Trimming took 8 bases from V and 1 from J, leaving 11 bases between them. Germline loops: CDR1 MNHEY, CDR2 SMNVEV (reference sequence). There are 13 residues in the CDR3. CDR3 nucleotide sequence: TGTGCCAGCGGCCGTTCCAGGAACACTGAAGCTTTCTTT. Encoded protein: CASGRSRNTEAFF.

The chain joins TRBV19 to TRBJ1-3, with 8 positions matching TRBD1. The CDR3 contains 15 residues. Germline assignment: CDR1 LNHDA and CDR2 SQIVND (reference sequence). The junction had 3 bases not matched to a gene; V was cut back by 5 bases and J by 0 bases. The CDR3, as DNA: TGTGCCAGTAGTCCGGACAGGGTCTCTGGAAACACCATATATTTT. Amino acids: CASSPDRVSGNTIYF.

The chain has TRBV19 and TRBJ2-3; TRBD2 matches at 7 bases. Germline assignment: CDR1 LNHDA and CDR2 SQIVND (reference sequence). The length of the CDR3 is 16 residues. Unmatched junction bases numbered 10, after V lost 5 bases and J lost 2 bases. The chain's CDR3 is CASSPGLQFATDTQYF. CDR3 nucleotides: TGTGCCAGTAGTCCGGGACTACAATTCGCCACAGATACGCAGTATTTT.

This clone was counted between two and nine times. In DNA, the CDR3 is TGTGCCAGCAGTCTTGACAGGGGAAACACAGATACGCAGTATTTT. This sequence encodes CASSLDRGNTDTQYF. The V call is TRBV5-4, the J call TRBJ2-3; 8 nucleotides match TRBD1. The germline V gene encodes CDR1 SGHNT and CDR2 YYREEE (reference sequence). The CDR3 spans 15 residues. Trimming cost V 5 bases and J 2 bases; bases outside gene matches: 7.

This clone has a single count. The V call is TRBV9, the J call TRBJ2-4; 7 nucleotides match TRBD1. V lost 5 bases to trimming and J lost 9 bases; unmatched junction nucleotides: 11. This CDR3 is built from 14 residues. CDR1 is SGDLS and CDR2 is YYNGEE in the germline V gene. CDR3 loop: CASSTQTGRGIQYF. The DNA of the CDR3 is TGTGCCAGCAGTACCCAGACAGGGCGAGGCATTCAGTACTTC. The whole variable domain, filled in from reference TRBV9 and TRBJ2-4, reads DSGVTQTPKHLITATGQRVTLRCSPRSGDLSVYWYQQSLDQGLQFLIQYYNGEERAKGNILERFSAQQFPDLHSELNLSSLELGDSALYFCASSTQTGRGIQYFGAGTRLSVL.

The V call is TRBV18, the J call TRBJ2-1; no definite D call. CDR1 is KGHSH, CDR2 LQKENI, per germline. The CDR3 is 11 amino acids. V was pared by 2 bases and J by 7 bases, with 3 bases between. The CDR3 DNA reads TGTGCCAGCTCACCAGCGAATGAGCAGTTCTTC. Translating it yields CASSPANEQFF.

This chain uses TRBV7-8 with TRBJ2-3, with 8 bases identical to TRBD1. Trimming at V came to 4 bases and at J to 6 bases, leaving 3 bases not matched to a gene. The CDR3 has 13 amino acids. Germline-derived CDR1 and CDR2 are SGHVS and FQNEAQ. CDR3 nucleotides: TGTGCCAGCAGCTCACAGGGGGAGGATACGCAGTATTTT. Translation gives CASSSQGEDTQYF.

The chain links TRBV28 to TRBJ2-7; weak D call: TRBD1 (5 bases). The V gene lost 5 bases and the J gene lost 2 bases, with 22 bases spanning the gap. Germline values: CDR1 MDHEN, CDR2 SYDVKM. CDR3 length: 17 amino acids. The CDR3 sequence is CASSIGEQEDPPYEQYF. CDR3 coding DNA: TGTGCCAGCAGTATAGGGGAACAGGAAGATCCCCCCTACGAGCAGTACTTC.

This rearrangement joins TRBV5-4 to TRBJ1-5; D is undetermined. Germline CDR1 is SGHNT and CDR2 is YYREEE (reference sequence). The CDR3 has 16 residues. Trimming took 6 bases from V and 0 from J, leaving 16 bases between them. The CDR3 is CASTPPGRHSNQPQHF. As DNA, the CDR3 is TGTGCCAGCACTCCACCGGGTCGGCATAGCAATCAGCCCCAGCATTTT.

The genes are TRBV19 and TRBJ2-3; 8 bases match TRBD1. Germline CDR1 LNHDA, CDR2 SQIVND (reference sequence). The CDR3 sequence is 13 residues long. V dropped 7 bases and J dropped 6; count of bases not matched to a gene: 6. The CDR3 DNA sequence: TGTGCCAGTAATCTTTACAGGGGGGATACGCAGTATTTT. This encodes CASNLYRGDTQYF. Based on the CDR3 plus reference TRBV19 and TRBJ2-3, the full variable domain is DGGITQSPKYLFRKEGQNVTLSCEQNLNHDAMYWYRQDPGQGLRLIYYSQIVNDFQKGDIAEGYSVSREKKESFPLTVTSAQKNPTAFYLCASNLYRGDTQYFGPGTRLTVL.

This clone was recorded once. The chain recombines TRBV6-2 or TRBV6-3 with TRBJ1-4, with D hard to call. CDR3 length: 15 amino acids. Germline V gives CDR1 MNHEY, CDR2 SVGEGT. V shed 4 bases and J shed 2 bases, with 11 bases lying between them. CDR3 DNA sequence: TGTGCCAGCAGTTTACGGGAGGTCACTAATGAAAAACTGTTTTTT. It specifies CASSLREVTNEKLFF.

The V call is TRBV11-2, the J call TRBJ2-2; D is perhaps TRBD2 (6 bases). CDR3 size: 15 residues. CDR1 is SGHAT and CDR2 is FQNNGV in the germline V gene. Trimming took off 4 bases at V and 6 bases at J, with 15 bases between the two ends. This chain's CDR3 is CASSSGTLSAGELFF. The CDR3 coding sequence is TGTGCCAGCAGCTCCGGGACTCTCTCTGCCGGGGAGCTGTTTTTT.

CDR3 amino acids: CATSRSNLGEQYF. In DNA form, the CDR3 reads TGTGCCACCAGCAGGTCGAACCTCGGCGAGCAGTACTTC. The J gene is TRBJ2-7, the V gene TRBV15; no reliable D call. The germline CDR1 and CDR2 sequences are LNHNV and YYDKDF (reference sequence). V was shortened by 3 bases and J by 6 bases, with 12 bases between the two germline ends. The CDR3 runs 13 residues.

The genes are TRBV6-5 and TRBJ1-1, with a possible D match to TRBD1 (5 bases). The V gene's germline CDR1 is MNHEY and CDR2 SVGAGI. V lost 7 bases, J lost 1 base, and 16 bases lay in between. The CDR3 is made up of 15 amino acids. DNA for the CDR3: TGTGCCAGCACGGAGCAGGGCACGTGGAACACTGAAGCTTTCTTT. Translating it yields CASTEQGTWNTEAFF.

The genes are TRBV9 and TRBJ1-1; D ambiguous. Germline V gives CDR1 SGDLS, CDR2 YYNGEE. V was trimmed by 0 bases and J by 5 bases, leaving 11 bases between them. This CDR3 has 14 amino acids. This chain's CDR3 is CASSVVSGRTEAFF. The CDR3 DNA sequence: TGTGCCAGCAGCGTAGTTTCGGGAAGGACTGAAGCTTTCTTT.